Given below is one TCR beta chain in context. Controls were healthy donors chosen to match patients in age and sex. Bulk CD8+ and CD4+ cells came from magnetic negative isolation; CD8+ TEMRA by FACS. The record originates from a study of CD8 T cells in Susac syndrome. With random hexamers, 0.5 to 1 ug RNA was reverse transcribed. TCRdb re-called the immunoSEQ multiplex PCR reads with MiXCR, one entry per CDR3 protein. This sample yields about 120,000 distinct CDR3 sequences, of which 85% to 95% are seen a single time; around 0.12% belongs to the top ten. Germline CDR1 and CDR2: ENHRY and SYGVKD. Trimming cost V 4 bases and J 4 bases; bases outside gene matches: 3. The CDR3 totals 13 residues.

The sequencing sample was made of CD8+ T cells from PBMCs. The TCR sequence derives from a human donor in good health. The chain couples TRBV10-3 to TRBJ1-1; TRBD1 matches at 7 bases. The DNA for the CDR3 is TGTGCCATCAGTGGGACAGGTACCACTGAAGCTTTCTTT. Protein sequence: CAISGTGTTEAFF.